These 5 T cell receptor beta chains originate from one sample sequenced in a study of blood T cell repertoires in COVID-19. Assay: immunoSEQ multiplex PCR; the TCRdb copy retains only in-frame clones and omits some. Among about 220,000 clones listed, 80% were seen once. The sequenced sample consisted of peripheral blood. Source of these receptors: a woman between 70 and 85 years old with acute or convalescent COVID-19.

Concerning this clone: The same CDR3 can be traced to other DNA sequences in this sample. This chain connects TRBV24-1 to TRBJ1-5; maybe TRBD1 (6 bases). V lost 9 bases to trimming and J lost 0 bases, with 8 bases between them. The CDR3 length is 13 residues. Germline values: CDR1 KGHDR, CDR2 SFDVKD. The CDR3, as DNA: TGTGCCACCGGGGGCTATAGCAATCAGCCCCAGCATTTT. It codes for CATGGYSNQPQHF.

The rearrangement joins TRBV24-1 to TRBJ2-5, with 12 bases identical to TRBD2. V shed 3 bases and J 1 base; nucleotides not matched to a gene: 5. CDR1 is KGHDR and CDR2 is SFDVKD in the germline V gene. CDR3 length: 17 residues. The CDR3: CATSDAGTSGPQETQYF. The CDR3 nucleotides are TGTGCCACCAGTGATGCTGGGACTAGCGGGCCCCAAGAGACCCAGTACTTC.

This chain links TRBV18 with TRBJ1-5, with 7 nucleotides matching TRBD1. V lost 3 bases, J lost 6 bases, and 11 bases stayed unmatched. CDR1 and CDR2 from the germline V gene are KGHSH and LQKENI. The CDR3 runs to 16 residues. CDR3 bases: TGTGCCAGCTCACCCCTCCCCGGGACAGAGGGTCAGCCCCAGCATTTT. This sequence encodes CASSPLPGTEGQPQHF.

The V gene is TRBV5-4, the J gene TRBJ2-1; 9 bases are a match to TRBD2. The CDR3 sequence is 16 residues long. V was clipped by 4 bases and J by 12 bases; unmatched bases: 17. In germline, CDR1 is SGHNT, CDR2 YYREEE (reference sequence). CDR3 sequence reads: CASSPDVKRGAEVQFF. The CDR3 DNA reads TGTGCCAGCAGCCCCGATGTCAAGCGGGGGGCTGAGGTGCAGTTCTTC. The variable domain in full, completed from reference TRBV5-4 and TRBJ2-1, reads ETGVTQSPTHLIKTRGQQVTLRCSSQSGHNTVSWYQQALGQGPQFIFQYYREEENGRGNFPPRFSGLQFPNYSSELNVNALELDDSALYLCASSPDVKRGAEVQFFGPGTRLTVL.

This clone was seen only once. V usage is TRBV18 and J usage is TRBJ2-7, with TRBD1 matching 8 bases. J lost 0 bases, V lost 1 base, and 14 bases had no gene match. CDR3 length: 19 residues. From germline, CDR1 is KGHSH and CDR2 LQKENI. The CDR3 here is CASSPQRPGGAGNSYEQYF. The CDR3 DNA sequence: TGTGCCAGCTCACCACAACGCCCAGGGGGCGCCGGGAACTCCTACGAGCAGTACTTC.